This note documents a single T cell receptor beta chain sequence. Its antigen remains unidentified. The CDR3 runs to 14 residues. Trimming cost V 4 bases and J 8 bases; bases outside gene matches: 5. The germline V gene encodes CDR1 LNHNV and CDR2 YYDKDF (reference sequence). This entry is derived from a study of T cell responses to AZD1222 COVID-19 vaccine. Study at large: Investigators merged groups given second doses at roughly 4 or roughly 12 weeks.

This table comes from immunoSEQ multiplex PCR, and its TCRdb copy is limited to in-frame clones, with some not included. The table has roughly 150,000 clones, about 92% seen once; the top ten hold around 4.7%. Study results and limitations: The span of vaccine-associated CD4 TCRs extended across spike, with dominance at 160-218 and 743-854.

The chain recombines TRBV15 with TRBJ1-4, with 9 positions matching TRBD1. The sample was peripheral blood, taken on day 0 of AZD1222 vaccination. The origin of this receptor is an adult in good health. Here the CDR3 DNA reads TGTGCCACCAGCAAGGACAGGGGAGGGGAAAAACTGTTTTTT. It specifies CATSKDRGGEKLFF.